This TCR beta chain originates from a study of glioma-infiltrating T cells after dendritic cell vaccination. Libraries were prepared by immunoSEQ multiplex PCR; TCRdb keeps only in-frame clonotypes and omits some of them. This sample has just under 85,000 clones, with roughly 90% found just once. The TCR was taken from a human donor with glioblastoma. Sequenced material: blood, taken before dendritic cell vaccination.

The CDR3 protein is CASSYNSGNEQFF. In nucleotides, the CDR3 is TGTGCCAGCAGTTACAACAGCGGCAATGAGCAGTTCTTC. The genes are TRBV6-6 and TRBJ2-1; the D gene is possibly TRBD2 (5 bases). The CDR3 runs 13 residues. Germline loops: CDR1 MNHNY, CDR2 SVGAGI (reference sequence). V lost 2 bases and J 6 bases, leaving 8 bases between the germline ends.